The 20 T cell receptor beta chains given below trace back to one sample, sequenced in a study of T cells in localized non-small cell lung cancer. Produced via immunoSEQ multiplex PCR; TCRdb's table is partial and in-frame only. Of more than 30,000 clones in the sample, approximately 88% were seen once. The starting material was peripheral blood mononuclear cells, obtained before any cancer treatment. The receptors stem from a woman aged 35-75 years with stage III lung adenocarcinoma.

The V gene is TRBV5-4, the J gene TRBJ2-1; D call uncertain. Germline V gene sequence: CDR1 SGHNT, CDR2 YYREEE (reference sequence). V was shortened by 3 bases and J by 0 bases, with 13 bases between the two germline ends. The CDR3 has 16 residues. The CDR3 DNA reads TGTGCCAGCAGCTGGGGAAAGGGAAGCTCCTACAATGAGCAGTTCTTC. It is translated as CASSWGKGSSYNEQFF.

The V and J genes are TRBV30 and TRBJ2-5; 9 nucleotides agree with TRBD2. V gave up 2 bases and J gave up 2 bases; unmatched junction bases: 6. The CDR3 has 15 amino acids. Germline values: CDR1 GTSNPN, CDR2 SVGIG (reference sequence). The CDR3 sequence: CAWSFLAGIQETQYF. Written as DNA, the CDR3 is TGTGCCTGGAGTTTTCTAGCGGGGATTCAAGAGACCCAGTACTTC.

CDR3 residues: CAWSRLWGQAGANVLTF. The DNA for the CDR3 is TGTGCCTGGAGCCGGCTTTGGGGGCAGGCTGGGGCCAACGTCCTGACTTTC. The V gene is TRBV30, the J gene TRBJ2-6; possible D gene TRBD1, 6 bases. CDR1 is GTSNPN, CDR2 SVGIG, per germline (reference sequence). The CDR3 has 17 amino acids. V was pared by 3 bases and J by 2 bases, with 17 bases between.

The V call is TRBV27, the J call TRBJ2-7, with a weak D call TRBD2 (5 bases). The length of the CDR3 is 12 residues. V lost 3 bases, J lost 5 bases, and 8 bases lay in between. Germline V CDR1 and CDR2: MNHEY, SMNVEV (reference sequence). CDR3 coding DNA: TGTGCCAGCAGTTTGCTCGGGGACGAGCAGTACTTC. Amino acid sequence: CASSLLGDEQYF.

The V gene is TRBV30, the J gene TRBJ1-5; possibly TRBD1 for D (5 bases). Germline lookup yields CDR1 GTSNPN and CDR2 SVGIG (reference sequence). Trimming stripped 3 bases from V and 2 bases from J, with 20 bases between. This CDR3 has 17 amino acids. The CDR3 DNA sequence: TGTGCCTGGAGCCCGGGAGGGGCCCCTTGGGGCAATCAGCCCCAGCATTTT. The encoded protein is CAWSPGGAPWGNQPQHF. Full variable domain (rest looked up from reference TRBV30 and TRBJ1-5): SQTIHQWPATLVQPVGSPLSLECTVEGTSNPNLYWYRQAAGRGLQLLFYSVGIGQISSEVPQNLSASRPQDRQFILSSKKLLLSDSGFYLCAWSPGGAPWGNQPQHFGDGTRLSIL.

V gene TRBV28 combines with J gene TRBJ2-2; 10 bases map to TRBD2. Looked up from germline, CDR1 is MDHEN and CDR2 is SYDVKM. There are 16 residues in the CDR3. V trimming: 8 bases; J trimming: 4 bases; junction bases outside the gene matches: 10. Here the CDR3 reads CASVLAGVFRTGELFF. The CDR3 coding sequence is TGTGCCAGCGTCCTAGCGGGAGTTTTTCGCACCGGGGAGCTGTTTTTT.

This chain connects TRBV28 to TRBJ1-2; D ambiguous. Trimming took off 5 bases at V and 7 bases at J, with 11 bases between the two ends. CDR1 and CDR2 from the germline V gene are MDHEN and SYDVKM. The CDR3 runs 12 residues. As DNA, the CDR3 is TGTGCCAGCAGTCAGCCCAACGGTGGCTACACCTTC. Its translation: CASSQPNGGYTF.

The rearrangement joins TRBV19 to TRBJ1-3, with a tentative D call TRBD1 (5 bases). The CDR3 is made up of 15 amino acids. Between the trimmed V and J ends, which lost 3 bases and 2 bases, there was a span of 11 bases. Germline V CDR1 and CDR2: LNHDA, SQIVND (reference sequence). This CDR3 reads CASSILGQAGNTIYF. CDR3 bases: TGTGCCAGTAGTATTCTCGGACAAGCTGGAAACACCATATATTTT.

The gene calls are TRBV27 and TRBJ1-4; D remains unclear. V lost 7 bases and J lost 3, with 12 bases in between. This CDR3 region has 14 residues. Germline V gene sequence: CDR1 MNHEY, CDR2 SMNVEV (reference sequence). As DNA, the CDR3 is TGTGCCAGCAAGACGGGCCTGCCTAATGAAAAACTGTTTTTT. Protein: CASKTGLPNEKLFF.

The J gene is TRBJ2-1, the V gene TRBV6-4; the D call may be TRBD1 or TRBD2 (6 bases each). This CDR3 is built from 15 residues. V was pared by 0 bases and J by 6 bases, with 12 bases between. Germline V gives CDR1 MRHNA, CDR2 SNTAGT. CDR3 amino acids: CASSDSGAGSNEQFF. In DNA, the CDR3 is TGTGCCAGCAGTGACTCGGGGGCGGGAAGCAATGAGCAGTTCTTC.

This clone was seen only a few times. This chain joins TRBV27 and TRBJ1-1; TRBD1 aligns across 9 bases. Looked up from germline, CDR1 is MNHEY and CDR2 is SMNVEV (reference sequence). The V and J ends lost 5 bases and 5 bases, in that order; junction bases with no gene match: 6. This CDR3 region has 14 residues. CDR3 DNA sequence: TGTGCCAGCAGTCCTCGACAGGGGGTAACTGAAGCTTTCTTT. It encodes CASSPRQGVTEAFF.

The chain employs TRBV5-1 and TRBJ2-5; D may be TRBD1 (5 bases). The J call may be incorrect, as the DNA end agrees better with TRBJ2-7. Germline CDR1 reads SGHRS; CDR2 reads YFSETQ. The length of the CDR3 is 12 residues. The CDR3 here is CASSLVGDEQYF. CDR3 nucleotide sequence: TGCGCCAGCAGCTTGGTAGGGGACGAGCAGTACTTC.

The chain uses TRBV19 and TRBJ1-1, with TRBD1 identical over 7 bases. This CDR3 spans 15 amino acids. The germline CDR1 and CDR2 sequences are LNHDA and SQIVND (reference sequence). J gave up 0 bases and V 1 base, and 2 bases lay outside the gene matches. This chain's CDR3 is CASSIGDSLNTEAFF. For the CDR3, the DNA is TGTGCCAGTAGTATAGGGGACAGCTTGAACACTGAAGCTTTCTTT.

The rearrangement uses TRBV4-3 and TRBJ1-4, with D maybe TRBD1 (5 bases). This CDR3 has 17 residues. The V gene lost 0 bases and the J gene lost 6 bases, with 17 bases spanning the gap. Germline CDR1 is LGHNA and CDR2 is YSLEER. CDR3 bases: TGCGCCAGCAGCCAAGACGGGAATGGCAGGGAAGATGAAAAACTGTTTTTT. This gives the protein CASSQDGNGREDEKLFF.

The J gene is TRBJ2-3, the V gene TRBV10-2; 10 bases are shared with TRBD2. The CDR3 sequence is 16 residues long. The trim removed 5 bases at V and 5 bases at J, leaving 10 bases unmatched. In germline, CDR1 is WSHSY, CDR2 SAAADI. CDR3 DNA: TGCGCCAGCAGTACCCCGGGACTAGCGATCGGAGATACGCAGTATTTT. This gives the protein CASSTPGLAIGDTQYF.

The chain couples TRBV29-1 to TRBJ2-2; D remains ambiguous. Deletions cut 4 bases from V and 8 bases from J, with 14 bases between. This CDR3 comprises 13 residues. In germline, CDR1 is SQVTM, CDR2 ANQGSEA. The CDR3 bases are TGCAGCGTTGTCAGGCAGTCCGGAGGGGAGCTGTTTTTT. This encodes CSVVRQSGGELFF.

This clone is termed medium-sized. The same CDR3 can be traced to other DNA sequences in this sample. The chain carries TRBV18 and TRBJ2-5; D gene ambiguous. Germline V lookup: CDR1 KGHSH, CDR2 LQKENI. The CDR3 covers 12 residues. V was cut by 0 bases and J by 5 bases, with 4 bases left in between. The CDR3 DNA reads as TGTGCCAGCTCACCACCGGGGGAGACCCAGTACTTC. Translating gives CASSPPGETQYF.

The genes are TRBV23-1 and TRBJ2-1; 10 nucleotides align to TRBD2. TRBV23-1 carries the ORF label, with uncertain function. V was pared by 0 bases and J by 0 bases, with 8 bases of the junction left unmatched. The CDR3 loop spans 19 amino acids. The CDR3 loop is CASSQSRVAGGSSYNEQFF. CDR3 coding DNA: TGCGCCAGCAGTCAATCCAGGGTAGCGGGGGGCAGCTCCTACAATGAGCAGTTCTTC.

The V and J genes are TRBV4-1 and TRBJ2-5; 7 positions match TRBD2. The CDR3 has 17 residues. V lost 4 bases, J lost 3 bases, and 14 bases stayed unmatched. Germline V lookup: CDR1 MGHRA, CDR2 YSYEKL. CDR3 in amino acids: CASSPPTGGYEEETQYF. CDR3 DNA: TGCGCCAGCAGCCCTCCCACCGGGGGGTACGAGGAAGAGACCCAGTACTTC.

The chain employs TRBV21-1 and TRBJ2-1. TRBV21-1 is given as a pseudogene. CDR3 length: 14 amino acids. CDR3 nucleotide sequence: TGTGCCAGCAGCAAAGTGGGTGGGGACAATGAGCAGTTCTTC. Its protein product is CASSKVGGDNEQFF.